This T cell receptor beta chain is drawn from a study of shared T cell receptors in the human thymus. Germline CDR1 SGHKS, CDR2 YYEKEE (reference sequence). Trimming shortened V by 0 bases and J by 9 bases, and 13 bases separated the two germline ends. CDR3 length: 14 amino acids. The table came from immunoSEQ multiplex PCR; TCRdb's copy has only in-frame clones and leaves some out. The sample holds roughly 410,000 clones, roughly 94% seen once. The chain joins TRBV5-5 to TRBJ1-5, with D tentatively TRBD1 (5 bases). Material for sequencing was thymocytes. This TCR was recovered from a human donor. The CDR3 protein is CASSLGAGSGPQHF. DNA for the CDR3: TGTGCCAGCAGCTTGGGTGCAGGGTCAGGGCCCCAGCATTTT.